The 17 T cell receptor beta chains in this list originate from one sample, sequenced in a study of OX40 agonist ivuxolimab in advanced cancers. TCRdb's copy holds only in-frame clones and misses some; the assay was immunoSEQ multiplex PCR. In the table there are 70,000 to 85,000 clones, 84% of which are singletons. The sample consisted of CD4+ or CD8+ T cells sorted from blood, taken in a trial of the OX40 agonist ivuxolimab. These receptors all come from an adult with an advanced solid tumor such as melanoma, head and neck, liver or kidney cancer.

V and J are TRBV7-9 and TRBJ2-3, with TRBD1 matching 8 bases. The CDR3 runs 13 residues. The trim removed 6 bases at V and 4 bases at J, leaving 3 bases unmatched. Per the germline V gene, CDR1 is SEHNR and CDR2 is FQNEAQ (reference sequence). This CDR3 is CASRTGGPDTQYF. The CDR3 region has the DNA TGTGCCAGCAGAACAGGGGGGCCAGATACGCAGTATTTT.

This clone was detected only a few times. The gene calls are TRBV7-3 and TRBJ2-7; D perhaps matches TRBD1 (6 bases). CDR1 and CDR2 (germline): SGHTA, FQGTGA. This CDR3 is 15 amino acids long. The V end lost 3 bases, the J end lost 5 bases, and 17 bases lay between the germline ends. Here the CDR3 DNA reads TGTGCCAGCAGCTTGAGTGGCAGGGGAAGCGACGAGCAGTACTTC. Translating gives CASSLSGRGSDEQYF.

The table lists this clone with a few counts. The chain combines TRBV7-3 with TRBJ2-5; the D call may be TRBD1 or TRBD2 (5 bases each). Germline V gene data show CDR1 as SGHTA and CDR2 as FQGTGA. V gave up 5 bases and J gave up 4 bases, with 11 bases separating them. This CDR3 contains 13 residues. CDR3 nucleotides: TGTGCCAGCAGCCAGGGTAGCGCAGAGACCCAGTACTTC. Protein sequence: CASSQGSAETQYF. The full variable domain, completed using reference TRBV7-3 and TRBJ2-5, is GAGVSQTPSNKVTEKGKYVELRCDPISGHTALYWYRQSLGQGPEFLIYFQGTGAADDSGLPNDRFFAVRPEGSVSTLKIQRTERGDSAVYLCASSQGSAETQYFGPGTRLLVL.

This clone was counted a few times. The genes are TRBV18 and TRBJ2-1; D gene ambiguous. Trimming took 3 bases from V and 4 from J, leaving 22 bases between them. The CDR3 contains 18 residues. Looked up from germline, CDR1 is KGHSH and CDR2 is LQKENI. The CDR3 sequence: CASSPFKVTAFTYNEQFF. DNA for the CDR3: TGTGCCAGCTCACCTTTTAAGGTGACTGCCTTCACGTACAATGAGCAGTTCTTC.

The V gene is TRBV2, the J gene TRBJ1-1; 7 nucleotides match TRBD1. The V segment lost 7 bases and the J segment 4 bases; nucleotides outside the gene matches: 6. This CDR3 region has 13 residues. Germline V gives CDR1 SNHLY, CDR2 FYNNEI. The CDR3 region has the DNA TGTGCCAGCAACTTACAGGGGAGCACTGAAGCTTTCTTT. Translating it yields CASNLQGSTEAFF.

This clone was seen a handful of times. The rearrangement joins TRBV6-4 to TRBJ1-2; D remains ambiguous. V lost 0 bases to trimming and J lost 2 bases, with 4 bases between them. The CDR3 is 13 residues long. The germline gives CDR1 MRHNA, CDR2 SNTAGT. This chain's CDR3 is CASSDSGNYGYTF. The CDR3 DNA reads as TGTGCCAGCAGTGACTCGGGGAACTATGGCTACACCTTC.

This clone showed up just a few times. The chain has TRBV2 and TRBJ2-3, with D possibly matching TRBD2 (6 bases). This CDR3 spans 14 amino acids. CDR1 is SNHLY and CDR2 is FYNNEI in the germline V gene. V lost 8 bases and J 2 bases, leaving 14 bases between the germline ends. The CDR3 nucleotides read TGTGCCAGCCTGCCGAGGCGGGACACAGATACGCAGTATTTT. As protein: CASLPRRDTDTQYF. Complete variable domain (other parts from reference TRBV2 and TRBJ2-3): EPEVTQTPSHQVTQMGQEVILRCVPISNHLYFYWYRQILGQKVEFLVSFYNNEISEKSEIFDDQFSVERPDGSNFTLKIRSTKLEDSAMYFCASLPRRDTDTQYFGPGTRLTVL.

The chain combines TRBV5-1 with TRBJ2-2, with D perhaps assigned TRBD1 or TRBD2 (5 bases each). The CDR3 spans 15 residues. V gave up 9 bases and J gave up 0 bases, with 15 bases separating them. From germline, CDR1 is SGHRS and CDR2 YFSETQ. CDR3: CATGGSDTNTGELFF. Here the CDR3 DNA reads TGCGCCACCGGAGGATCGGACACGAACACCGGGGAGCTGTTTTTT.

This clone has just a few counts. The chain employs TRBV28 and TRBJ1-1; D gene ambiguous. The germline CDR1 and CDR2 sequences are MDHEN and SYDVKM. The CDR3 sequence is 12 residues long. V was pared by 2 bases and J by 5 bases, with 6 bases between. The CDR3 loop is CASSLVRTEAFF. The CDR3, as DNA: TGTGCCAGCAGTTTAGTACGGACTGAAGCTTTCTTT.

This clone showed up just once. This rearrangement joins TRBV7-2 to TRBJ1-2, with a possible D match to TRBD1 (5 bases). This CDR3 region has 13 residues. The V gene's germline CDR1 is SGHTA and CDR2 FQGNSA. The germline V and J ends were trimmed by 2 bases and 7 bases, with 11 bases remaining between them. CDR3 coding DNA: TGTGCCAGCAGCTTACCGGGACCATCTGGCTACACCTTC. It is translated as CASSLPGPSGYTF.

J is TRBJ2-3 and V is TRBV4-2; D is uncertain. Trimming took 1 base from V and 8 from J, leaving 10 bases between them. This CDR3 is 13 amino acids long. The germline V gene has CDR1 LGHNA and CDR2 YNFKEQ. In DNA, the CDR3 is TGTGCCAGCAGCCAAGGTGAACTTCCTACGCAGTATTTT. It translates to CASSQGELPTQYF.

The sample holds a few counts of this clone. The J gene is TRBJ2-1, the V gene TRBV5-1, with TRBD2 identical over 15 bases. Germline loops: CDR1 SGHRS, CDR2 YFSETQ. CDR3 length equals 15 residues. Trimming removed 4 bases from V and 10 bases from J; junction bases left unmatched: 6. CDR3 nucleotides: TGCGCCAGCAGCGGACTAGCGGGGGGGCCGGAGGAGCAGTTCTTC. Translated: CASSGLAGGPEEQFF. Together with reference TRBV5-1 and TRBJ2-1, the CDR3 gives the full variable domain: KAGVTQTPRYLIKTRGQQVTLSCSPISGHRSVSWYQQTPGQGLQFLFEYFSETQRNKGNFPGRFSGRQFSNSRSEMNVSTLELGDSALYLCASSGLAGGPEEQFFGPGTRLTVL.

The genes are TRBV15 and TRBJ2-4, with 7 bases matching TRBD1. CDR1 and CDR2 (germline): LNHNV, YYDKDF (reference sequence). V trimming: 1 base; J trimming: 7 bases; junction bases outside the gene matches: 10. The CDR3 contains 16 residues. The CDR3 here is CATSRALSTGMNIQYF. DNA for the CDR3: TGTGCCACCAGCAGAGCCCTCTCGACAGGGATGAACATTCAGTACTTC.

The chain has TRBV9 and TRBJ1-1; tentative D call: TRBD1 (6 bases). Germline CDR1 is SGDLS and CDR2 is YYNGEE. V was cut by 0 bases and J by 1 base, with 7 bases left in between. The CDR3 has 14 amino acids. DNA for the CDR3: TGTGCCAGCAGCGTAGCGACAGGGAACACTGAAGCTTTCTTT. Protein sequence: CASSVATGNTEAFF. The full variable domain, its missing parts supplied by reference TRBV9 and TRBJ1-1, is DSGVTQTPKHLITATGQRVTLRCSPRSGDLSVYWYQQSLDQGLQFLIQYYNGEERAKGNILERFSAQQFPDLHSELNLSSLELGDSALYFCASSVATGNTEAFFGQGTRLTVV.

This clone showed up just once. The chain has TRBV19 and TRBJ1-1; 8 bases are shared with TRBD1. The CDR3 covers 15 residues. Germline loops: CDR1 LNHDA, CDR2 SQIVND (reference sequence). V lost 7 bases to trimming and J lost 0 bases; unmatched junction nucleotides: 7. CDR3 sequence: CASTKWDRLNTEAFF. The CDR3 DNA follows: TGTGCCAGTACCAAATGGGACAGGCTGAACACTGAAGCTTTCTTT.

V gene TRBV7-2 combines with J gene TRBJ1-4, with D perhaps TRBD1 (6 bases). This CDR3 comprises 14 residues. Germline CDR1 reads SGHTA; CDR2 reads FQGNSA. Trimming pared 2 bases from V and 8 bases from J, leaving 12 bases between. This CDR3 is CASSLQGWEEKLFF. For the CDR3, the DNA is TGTGCCAGCAGCTTACAGGGGTGGGAAGAAAAACTGTTTTTT.

The rearrangement uses TRBV5-1 and TRBJ1-2, with a weak D call TRBD1 (5 bases). Germline loops: CDR1 SGHRS, CDR2 YFSETQ. The CDR3 has 15 residues. V lost 0 bases, J lost 8 bases, and 17 bases lay in between. CDR3: CASSLALGTAGGYTF. CDR3 DNA: TGCGCCAGCAGCTTGGCTTTAGGGACGGCTGGCGGCTACACCTTC. Filled out from reference TRBV5-1 and TRBJ1-2, the complete variable domain reads KAGVTQTPRYLIKTRGQQVTLSCSPISGHRSVSWYQQTPGQGLQFLFEYFSETQRNKGNFPGRFSGRQFSNSRSEMNVSTLELGDSALYLCASSLALGTAGGYTFGSGTRLTVV.